This TCR beta chain comes out of a study of blood T cell repertoires in COVID-19. On the study more broadly: Material from acute and convalescent COVID-19 was sourced from the United States, Italy and Spain. From T cells, B-cell-depleted T cells, or PBMCs came the material, which was cDNA or gDNA.

Authors' methods: Estimation of nucleated cell counts was performed using reference gene primer amplification. Only in-frame clones appear in the TCRdb table, and some are missing; sequencing was by immunoSEQ multiplex PCR. V, J and clone size are those of that table, while D and trimming were read from the DNA. Of tens of thousands of clones listed, 91% are singletons. Germline V gene sequence: CDR1 MNHEY, CDR2 SMNVEV (reference sequence). The CDR3 is 15 amino acids. V was pared by 6 bases and J by 2 bases, with 3 bases of the junction left unmatched. The TCR was taken from a man between 60 and 75 years old with acute or convalescent COVID-19. Sequenced: peripheral blood. This rearrangement joins TRBV27 to TRBJ2-1; 11 nucleotides line up with TRBD2. CDR3 sequence: CASSLAGGTYNEQFF. The CDR3 DNA is TGTGCCAGCAGCCTAGCGGGAGGAACCTACAATGAGCAGTTCTTC.